The TCR beta chain described here comes from a study of shared clonotypes between healthy human individuals (dated by TCRdb to the early 2020s). Background on the whole study: A couple of women and a few men aged 18 to 49 years were included in the cohort. For each donor, CD4 naive and CD4 memory were each run on three plates, CD8 naive on two plates, and CD8 memory on one plate. To estimate repertoire size and how much clonotypes are shared between individuals, the study performed deep sequencing of blood TCR repertoires from a handful of healthy adults. To increase sequencing depth and limit assay-specific biases, different laboratories used diverse techniques to prepare libraries and sequence TCR repertoires. Leukapheresis yielded between about 0.94 and 9 billion PBMCs per donor. General findings and caveats noted by the study authors: Sampling was restricted to blood, and TCR repertoires in tissues likely differ from the TCR repertoires found in blood. Across four donors, about 5% of naive CD4, roughly 3.5% of naive CD8, 2.3% of memory CD4, and approximately 0.4% of memory CD8 clonotypes were shared. Rarefaction of sorted-subset datasets indicated incomplete sequencing despite the large sequencing depth. Because the study included only a small number of donors, the genetic and exposure-history diversity represented was limited. Compared with non-shared clonotypes, clonotypes shared by all four sorted-subset donors had higher generation probabilities. Pairwise subsampling indicated that sequencing depth was expected to affect the degree of clonotype sharing among donors. Naive subsets generally had larger estimated clonotype richness than memory subsets.

For this clone: The antigen it binds to is not known. One base away there is no much larger clone; base qualities are not given.

Clipping removes 0 bases from V and 8 bases from J, with 7 as the unmatched junction base count. Including the terminal cysteine and phenylalanine, the CDR3 comprises 15 residues. Solely the CDR3 DNA is kept, with 45 bases framed from the first base. From a lookup of the germline V gene, CDR1 and CDR2 are MNHEY and SVGAGI. The donors were healthy, HIV-negative adults with no recently reported acute infections or vaccinations. Every donor was a Caucasian adult living in Nashville, Tennessee, USA. CD4+ T cells were enriched by magnetic negative selection; naive cells were then positively selected on CD45RA, and the negative fraction formed the memory subset. After blood collection by leukapheresis, PBMCs were isolated using Ficoll-Histopaque density gradient centrifugation and then cryopreserved in the vapor phase of liquid nitrogen. Analytical flow cytometry was used to check the purity and quantity of each magnetically sorted T cell population. Each sorted fraction had its genomic DNA isolated and then quantified by UV absorbance on a Nanodrop 2000c.

TCR CDR3 regions were amplified from genomic DNA by multiplex PCR using the deep immunoSEQ assay. Extracted genomic DNA from each cell subset was distributed evenly across all wells of several immunoSEQ 96-well plates, and each plate was treated as a replicate. For sorted subsets, 200 to 250 ng genomic DNA, equal to 30,000 to 35,000 T cell genomes, was loaded into each replicate PCR. Purified libraries were quantified with a Qubit 3.0 fluorometer, sized on a Bioanalyzer 2100, and re-quantified with the KAPA Library Quantification kit. Every immunoSEQ 96-well plate was sequenced on a dedicated single-read 150-cycle Illumina NextSeq 550 flow cell. The authors processed their data as follows. Because the immunoSEQ output included only junctional sequences and no quality scores, the filtering could not be the same as the filtering used for full-length reads. To assign V/J genes and CDR3, sequences were annotated using PyIR, a Python wrapper for IgBLAST v1.9, with IMGT germline references. Reads were filtered out if the reads had weak V/J assignments (E-value above 1e-6), no CDR3, stop codons, out-of-frame junctions, or ambiguous translated residues. V3J clonotypes were defined as sequences sharing an identical inferred V gene, J gene, and CDR3 amino acid sequence. Percentage overlap between repertoires was computed as shared unique clonotypes divided by the size of the smaller repertoire. Richness of each repertoire was evaluated using RTK rarefaction, the Chao1 estimator, and Recon v2.1 estimates of unobserved clonotypes. OLGA was used to compute generation probabilities for all TCRbeta clonotypes that the gDNA method yielded from several donors. Held by TCRdb, this immuneACCESS table contains in-frame sequences only and omits some clones. Under half of the omission traces to an unresolved V gene where checked; the cause of the rest is unknown. That table supplies the V and J calls and clone size; D and trimming were determined from the DNA. The sample table contains about 1.5 million clones; only one count was recorded for 95% to 99% of them. The top ten hold less than 0.55% of the sample.

Sequencing was performed on naive CD4+ T cells sorted from blood. Reading the label with the study, this specimen's cell subset or site is: CD45RA+ positively selected. This sequence was found in a man aged 25 to 40 in good health. In this chain, TRBV6-5 is recombined with TRBJ2-1, with 7 bases in between that match TRBD2. DNA sequence: TGTGCCAGCAGTTACTCGGCAGCGGGACTTTATGAGCAGTTCTTC. This yields the protein CASSYSAAGLYEQFF.